The sequence of this T cell receptor beta chain was determined in a study of molecular identifiers for immune sequencing clone quantification. At the level of the study: Replicate experiments divided RNA from roughly 20,000 or 100,000 naive CD8 cells into five parts and sequenced four. Study findings and constraints: The share of molecules held by clones above 20 RNA copies was over 97% in effector cells and under 1% in naive cells. Barcode sharing among identical TCR molecules could make large clones appear smaller.

Sorting was used to obtain naive CD8 T cells (CD8+CD4-CCR7+CD45RA+). With 5 bases removed from V and 11 bases from J, the gap between germline ends came to 15 bases. The CDR3 loop spans 12 amino acids. TCRdb recomputed calls from the PCR reads with MiXCR, one row per CDR3 protein. The table has about 510,000 distinct CDR3 sequences, about a fifth seen once. This clonotype was counted many times. Its antigen is not identified. This TCR was recovered from a human donor in good health. Some libraries in this study had Jurkat cell RNA spiked in. The J gene is TRBJ1-1, the V gene TRBV12-3 or TRBV12-4; D possibly corresponds to TRBD1 (6 bases). The specimen sequenced was naive CD8+ T cells from blood, with Jurkat cell RNA spiked in. This sample's subset: FACS-sorted CD8+CD4-CCR7+CD45RA+ naive T cells. The DNA for the CDR3 is TGTGCCAGCAGTCCAACAGGGTACGAGGCTTTCTTT. As protein: CASSPTGYEAFF.